The 24 T cell receptor beta chains presented below share a single source sample, sequenced in a study of neoadjuvant anti-PD-1 for oral cavity cancer. Profiled with immunoSEQ multiplex PCR; TCRdb holds only in-frame clones, not every one. The table includes nearly 7,000 clones, about 70% detected once. The sequencing here drew on PBMCs, taken before nivolumab (anti-PD-1) treatment. The origin of the receptors is a person aged 40 to 85 with oral cavity squamous cell carcinoma.

This clone was counted once. V and J are TRBV2 and TRBJ1-4; 8 bases are shared with TRBD1. V lost 6 bases to trimming and J lost 7 bases; unmatched junction nucleotides: 10. This CDR3 has 15 residues. Germline V gene data show CDR1 as SNHLY and CDR2 as FYNNEI. CDR3 protein: CASRGTGGLIEKLFF. DNA for the CDR3: TGTGCCAGCAGAGGAACAGGGGGGTTGATTGAAAAACTGTTTTTT.

The chain uses TRBV7-2 and TRBJ2-3, with 9 bases matching TRBD1. The CDR3 length is 17 residues. Germline loops: CDR1 SGHTA, CDR2 FQGNSA. V shed 2 bases and J 4 bases; nucleotides not matched to a gene: 10. CDR3: CASSLSTHRGRSDTQYF. CDR3 DNA sequence: TGTGCCAGCAGCTTATCCACCCACAGGGGGCGTTCAGATACGCAGTATTTT.

V is TRBV6-1 and J is TRBJ2-1, with TRBD2 identical over 13 bases. With 4 bases clipped from V and 0 bases from J, the junction kept 12 bases outside the gene matches. The length of the CDR3 is 20 residues. CDR1 and CDR2 (germline): MNHNS, SASEGT. DNA for the CDR3: TGTGCCAGCAGTGGACGGACTAGCGGGGGCAAATACAACTCCTACAATGAGCAGTTCTTC. This translates into CASSGRTSGGKYNSYNEQFF.

The chain combines TRBV7-6 with TRBJ1-6; D is unresolved. Looked up from germline, CDR1 is SGHVS and CDR2 is FNYEAQ. The CDR3 runs to 13 residues. V lost 5 bases and J 9 bases, leaving 11 bases between the germline ends. The CDR3 DNA sequence: TGTGCCAGCAGCGAGGGCTTCGGTTCACCCCTCCACTTT. The encoded protein is CASSEGFGSPLHF.

The gene calls are TRBV6-5 and TRBJ2-7; 9 bases fit TRBD1. V was pared by 3 bases and J by 3 bases, with 3 bases of the junction left unmatched. Germline CDR1 is MNHEY and CDR2 is SVGAGI. The CDR3 has 14 residues. Here the CDR3 reads CASSYMDRGYEQYF. CDR3 nucleotides: TGTGCCAGCAGTTATATGGACAGGGGCTACGAGCAGTACTTC.

The rearrangement joins TRBV2 to TRBJ1-2, with 9 positions matching TRBD1. Germline V gene lookup returns CDR1 SNHLY and CDR2 FYNNEI. V trimming: 7 bases; J trimming: 8 bases; junction bases outside the gene matches: 14. This CDR3 region has 15 residues. This chain's CDR3 is CASTGTGGAYFGYTF. The CDR3 DNA follows: TGTGCCAGCACTGGTACAGGGGGCGCGTATTTCGGCTACACCTTC.

This chain joins TRBV28 and TRBJ1-1; D is perhaps TRBD1 (5 bases). Germline lookup yields CDR1 MDHEN and CDR2 SYDVKM. The CDR3 totals 15 residues. V dropped 2 bases and J dropped 1 base, with 11 bases sitting between them. CDR3 in DNA: TGTGCCAGCAGTTTAGGGGACGGGGCGAACACTGAAGCTTTCTTT. Amino acids: CASSLGDGANTEAFF.

The chain has TRBV5-1 and TRBJ2-5; 8 bases align to TRBD1. V shed 7 bases, J shed 2 bases, and the junction held 1 base outside the gene matches. Germline CDR1 is SGHRS and CDR2 is YFSETQ. CDR3 length: 12 residues. The CDR3, as DNA: TGCGCCAGCCACAGGGGGCAAGAGACCCAGTACTTC. It is translated as CASHRGQETQYF.

The J gene is TRBJ2-1, the V gene TRBV5-6, with D hard to call. Trimming shortened V by 5 bases and J by 7 bases, and 10 bases separated the two germline ends. CDR1 is SGHDT, CDR2 YYEEEE, per germline. This CDR3 region has 12 residues. CDR3 residues: CASSPTRNEQFF. As DNA, the CDR3 is TGTGCCAGCAGTCCGACGAGGAATGAGCAGTTCTTC.

The chain links TRBV7-9 to TRBJ1-1; TRBD1 aligns across 8 bases. Germline V CDR1 and CDR2: SEHNR, FQNEAQ (reference sequence). The length of the CDR3 is 15 residues. V dropped 2 bases and J dropped 8; count of bases not matched to a gene: 10. The CDR3 sequence is CASSLSPARGREAFF. The CDR3 region has the DNA TGTGCCAGCAGCTTAAGTCCGGCCAGGGGGCGCGAAGCTTTCTTT.

This clone appeared a few times. This sequence joins TRBV18 and TRBJ2-2, with D perhaps matching TRBD2 (6 bases). V lost 3 bases and J lost 1, with 6 bases in between. CDR1 is KGHSH and CDR2 is LQKENI in the germline V gene. This CDR3 has 14 amino acids. In DNA, the CDR3 is TGTGCCAGCTCACCCGGGAGGAACACCGGGGAGCTGTTTTTT. Its translation is CASSPGRNTGELFF.

This chain joins TRBV6-1 and TRBJ2-3, with 15 bases that match TRBD2. V lost 4 bases, J lost 4 bases, and 0 bases stayed unmatched. This CDR3 is 15 amino acids long. The germline V gene has CDR1 MNHNS and CDR2 SASEGT. The CDR3 protein is CASSGTSGGADTQYF. The CDR3 DNA is TGTGCCAGCAGTGGGACTAGCGGGGGGGCAGATACGCAGTATTTT.

The V gene is TRBV7-6, the J gene TRBJ1-3, with a tentative D call TRBD1 (5 bases). The CDR3 covers 15 residues. The ends were cut back, 2 bases at V and 2 bases at J, with 10 bases in the middle. The germline V gene has CDR1 SGHVS and CDR2 FNYEAQ. The CDR3 DNA reads as TGTGCCAGCAGCTTAAGCTCGGGGGCTGGAAACACCATATATTTT. Its translation is CASSLSSGAGNTIYF.

This chain links TRBV19 with TRBJ1-1; D uncertain. Germline V gives CDR1 LNHDA, CDR2 SQIVND (reference sequence). This CDR3 is built from 15 residues. V lost 3 bases, J lost 0 bases, and 11 bases lay in between. The CDR3 here is CASSIAYSMNTEAFF. DNA of the CDR3: TGTGCCAGTAGTATTGCATACAGCATGAACACTGAAGCTTTCTTT.

This clone showed up just a few times. The chain is built from TRBV5-4 and TRBJ1-1; D unclear. The germline gives CDR1 SGHNT, CDR2 YYREEE (reference sequence). V was cut by 4 bases and J by 0 bases, with 10 bases left in between. This CDR3 has 14 amino acids. CDR3 protein: CASSPRTVNTEAFF. The CDR3 nucleotides are TGTGCCAGCAGCCCGAGGACGGTGAACACTGAAGCTTTCTTT. Using reference TRBV5-4 and TRBJ1-1 for the parts outside the CDR3, the full variable domain is ETGVTQSPTHLIKTRGQQVTLRCSSQSGHNTVSWYQQALGQGPQFIFQYYREEENGRGNFPPRFSGLQFPNYSSELNVNALELDDSALYLCASSPRTVNTEAFFGQGTRLTVV.

The CDR3 region has the DNA TGTGCCAGTAGTATTGGGACGGTTGCAACTAATGAAAAACTGTTTTTT. Its protein product is CASSIGTVATNEKLFF. This chain joins TRBV19 and TRBJ1-4; possibly TRBD1 for D (5 bases). CDR1 is LNHDA and CDR2 is SQIVND in the germline V gene (reference sequence). V gave up 3 bases and J gave up 0 bases, with 11 bases separating them. This CDR3 region has 16 residues.

V gene TRBV15 combines with J gene TRBJ2-7, with 8 bases that match TRBD2. V dropped 5 bases and J dropped 2; count of bases not matched to a gene: 5. This CDR3 is built from 14 residues. Germline loops: CDR1 LNHNV, CDR2 YYDKDF (reference sequence). CDR3 sequence (DNA): TGTGCCACCAGCCCGGGGGGGGCAGCCTACGAGCAGTACTTC. It yields the protein CATSPGGAAYEQYF.

In nucleotides, the CDR3 is TGTGCCAGCAGCTCGACGGACAGGGGGATAAGCTATGGCTACACCTTC. Its translation: CASSSTDRGISYGYTF. The chain employs TRBV7-2 and TRBJ1-2; TRBD1 matches 10 bases. This CDR3 has 16 residues. The V and J ends lost 4 bases and 4 bases, in that order; junction bases with no gene match: 9. Per germline, CDR1 SGHTA and CDR2 FQGNSA.

The chain carries TRBV25-1 and TRBJ2-1; D is perhaps TRBD1 or TRBD2 (7 bases each). There are 16 residues in the CDR3. CDR1 and CDR2 from the germline V gene are MGHDK and SYGVNS. Between the trimmed V and J ends, which lost 8 bases and 2 bases, there was a span of 19 bases. This CDR3 is CASSRGGGSTYNEQFF. The CDR3 DNA reads TGTGCCAGCTCCAGGGGAGGGGGCTCCACCTACAATGAGCAGTTCTTC. The entire variable domain, with the rest obtained from reference TRBV25-1 and TRBJ2-1, is as follows: EADIYQTPRYLVIGTGKKITLECSQTMGHDKMYWYQQDPGMELHLIHYSYGVNSTEKGDLSSESTVSRIRTEHFPLTLESARPSHTSQYLCASSRGGGSTYNEQFFGPGTRLTVL.

This clone appeared once. The chain has TRBV5-4 and TRBJ1-1, with 9 bases identical to TRBD1. Germline CDR1 SGHNT, CDR2 YYREEE (reference sequence). V dropped 2 bases and J dropped 5; count of bases not matched to a gene: 1. CDR3 size: 13 residues. The CDR3 DNA reads as TGTGCCAGCAGCTTCGGACAGGGGACTGAAGCTTTCTTT. It yields the protein CASSFGQGTEAFF.

The chain has TRBV6-5 and TRBJ1-6; D unclear. CDR1 MNHEY and CDR2 SVGAGI come from the germline V gene. V dropped 0 bases and J dropped 10 bases, with 10 bases sitting between them. CDR3 length: 14 residues. CDR3 sequence: CASSYSEGSSPLHF. In nucleotides, the CDR3 is TGTGCCAGCAGTTACTCGGAGGGTAGCTCACCCCTCCACTTT.

The chain couples TRBV6-1 to TRBJ2-3; no firm D call. The CDR3 covers 14 residues. The germline CDR1 and CDR2 sequences are MNHNS and SASEGT. V was cut by 6 bases and J by 0 bases, with 10 bases left in between. The DNA of the CDR3 is TGTGCCAGCAGATCGCTCACTAGCACAGATACGCAGTATTTT. Translated, it gives CASRSLTSTDTQYF.

CDR3 in amino acids: CASRSQTGPNGYTF. The CDR3 region has the DNA TGTGCCAGCAGGTCCCAGACAGGGCCAAATGGCTACACCTTC. The chain employs TRBV6-1 and TRBJ1-2, with 7 bases matching TRBD1. Germline CDR1 and CDR2: MNHNS and SASEGT. The length of the CDR3 is 14 residues. The J segment lost 6 bases and the V segment lost 6 bases, leaving 10 bases of the junction unmatched.

The genes are TRBV4-1 and TRBJ1-6; TRBD1 aligns across 7 bases. The V segment lost 2 bases and the J segment 7 bases; nucleotides outside the gene matches: 8. Germline CDR1 is MGHRA and CDR2 is YSYEKL. The CDR3 covers 16 residues. This CDR3 reads CASSQSYRGLNSPLHF. CDR3 coding DNA: TGCGCCAGCAGCCAATCTTACAGGGGTTTGAATTCACCCCTCCACTTT.